This TCR beta chain was sequenced in a study of blood T cell repertoires in COVID-19. For the study at large: Acute-phase and convalescent COVID-19 samples originated in the United States, Italy and Spain. T cells, B-cell-depleted T cells, or PBMCs supplied cDNA or gDNA.

In the authors' methods: Amplification from reference gene primers served as the basis for estimated nucleated cell counts. The data were produced by immunoSEQ multiplex PCR, yet TCRdb's version contains in-frame clones alone and is incomplete. That table supplies the V and J calls and clone size; D and trimming were determined from the DNA. Of 140,000 to 150,000 clones listed, almost 90% are singletons. This CDR3 has 13 residues. V lost 6 bases and J lost 6, with 12 bases in between. Germline CDR1 and CDR2: SGHTA and FQGNSA. This clonotype was obtained from a human donor in a cohort sampled during active COVID-19. The rearrangement uses TRBV7-2 and TRBJ2-1; possibly TRBD2 for D (5 bases). Sample: peripheral blood. DNA for the CDR3: TGTGCCAGCAGGGCGGGTATGGGCAATGAGCAGTTCTTC. This gives the protein CASRAGMGNEQFF.